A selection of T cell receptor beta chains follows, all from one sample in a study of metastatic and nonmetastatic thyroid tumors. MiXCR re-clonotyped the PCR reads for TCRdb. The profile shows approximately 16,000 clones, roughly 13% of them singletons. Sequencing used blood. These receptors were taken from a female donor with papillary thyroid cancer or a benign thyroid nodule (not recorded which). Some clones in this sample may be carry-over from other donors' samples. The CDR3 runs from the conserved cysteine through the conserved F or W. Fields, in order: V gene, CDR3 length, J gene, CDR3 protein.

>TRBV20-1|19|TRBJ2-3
CSARTLHLTGRGNTDTQYF
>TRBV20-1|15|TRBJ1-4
CSARDRAGKLGKLFF
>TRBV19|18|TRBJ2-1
CASSFRGSSPKGYNEQFF
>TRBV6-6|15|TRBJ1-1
CASSYSISLDTEAFF
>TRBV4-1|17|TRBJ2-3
CASSQDDRDGFTDTQYF
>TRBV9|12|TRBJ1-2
CASSGPGYGYTF
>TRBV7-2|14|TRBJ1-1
CASSPYGGNTEAFF
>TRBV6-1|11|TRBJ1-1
CASSTPVGAFF
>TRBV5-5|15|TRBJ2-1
CASSLGQSDYNEQFF
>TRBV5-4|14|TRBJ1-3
CASNDYSSGNTIYF
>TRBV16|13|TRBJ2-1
CASSQWASDEQFF
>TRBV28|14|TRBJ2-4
CASSSHVLRDIQYF
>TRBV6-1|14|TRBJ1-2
CASSEAGRSNGYTF
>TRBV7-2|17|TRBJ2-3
CASSPIAGGIRADTQYF
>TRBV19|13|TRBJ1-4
CASSILTNEKLFF
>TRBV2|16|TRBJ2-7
CASMGDISGTSYEQYF
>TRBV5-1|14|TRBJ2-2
CASSTRDTTGELFF
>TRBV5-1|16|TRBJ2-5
CASSLRLVGGSETQYF
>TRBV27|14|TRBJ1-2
CASSFAGQNYGYTF
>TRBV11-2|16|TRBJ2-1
CASSSDSSGGAFEQFF
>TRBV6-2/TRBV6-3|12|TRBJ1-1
CASSYREPEAFF
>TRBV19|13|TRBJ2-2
CATNDRRTGELFF
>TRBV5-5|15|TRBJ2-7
CASSLRWTDSYEQYF
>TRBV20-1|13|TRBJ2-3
CSAKRGGTDTQYF
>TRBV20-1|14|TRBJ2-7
CSANRAQGTYEQYF
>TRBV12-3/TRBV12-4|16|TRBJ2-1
CASSFGVHSSYNEQFF
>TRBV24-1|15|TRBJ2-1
CATTQTGAPYNEQFF
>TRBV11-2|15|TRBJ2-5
CASSSQWGERETQYF
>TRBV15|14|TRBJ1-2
CATSRVVRGVGYTF
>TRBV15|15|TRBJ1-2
CATSRDRGMTYGYTF
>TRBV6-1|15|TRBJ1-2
CASSNGGRENYGYTF
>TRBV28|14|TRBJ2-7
CASSLSPGQKEQYF
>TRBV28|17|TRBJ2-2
CASSPSPGRGFTGELFF
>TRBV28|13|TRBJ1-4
CASSLDRGKKLFF
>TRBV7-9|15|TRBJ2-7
CASSRSWGAGYEQYF
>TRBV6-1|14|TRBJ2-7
CASSEGDSSYEQYF
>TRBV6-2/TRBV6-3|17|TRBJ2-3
CASSFLRDRGFADTQYF
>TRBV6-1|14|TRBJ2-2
CASSAFTPTGELFF
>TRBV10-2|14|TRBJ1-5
CASSDIYSNQPQHF
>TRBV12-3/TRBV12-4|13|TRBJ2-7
CASSSRQLYEQYF
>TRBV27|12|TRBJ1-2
CASRTPFVGYTF
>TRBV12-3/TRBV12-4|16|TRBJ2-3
CASSKAGGKYTYTQYF
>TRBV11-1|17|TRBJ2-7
CASSLALTSETGYEQYF
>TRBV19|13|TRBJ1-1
CASSITGVTEAFF